This is a list of T cell receptor beta chains from one sample in a study of blood T cell repertoires in COVID-19. Clones were read by immunoSEQ multiplex PCR, and TCRdb kept only the in-frame ones, dropping some. Of 210,000 or so clones in the sample, 80% to 90% were seen once. Material for sequencing was peripheral blood. Every receptor here comes from a man aged 50-60 years with active or convalescent COVID-19. CDR3s include the opening cysteine and the closing phenylalanine or tryptophan. The order of the fields is D gene, CDR3 length, V gene, clone size, J gene, CDR3 protein, CDR3 DNA. A D gene is named only where the DNA matches it firmly. Clone size is given for some rows only: seen once, a few or many times, or a class if the clone is expanded.

NA	15	TRBV16	NA	TRBJ1-1	CASSPPGGMNTEAFF	TGTGCCAGCAGCCCCCCAGGAGGGATGAACACTGAAGCTTTCTTT
NA	12	TRBV5-4	few	TRBJ2-7	CASSRGAGEQYF	TGTGCCAGCAGCCGGGGGGCGGGGGAGCAGTACTTC
TRBD1	15	TRBV3-1/TRBV3-2	once	TRBJ1-2	CASSHLGDRDNGYTF	TGTGCCAGCAGCCACCTAGGGGACAGGGACAATGGCTACACCTTC
NA	15	TRBV19	NA	TRBJ2-3	CASRTLGGSTDTQYF	TGTGCCAGTAGAACTCTGGGGGGATCCACAGATACGCAGTATTTT
NA	16	TRBV28	NA	TRBJ1-2	CASSRAGMVPNYGYTF	TGTGCCAGCAGTCGGGCGGGAATGGTCCCCAACTATGGCTACACCTTC
NA	20	TRBV21-1	NA	TRBJ1-3	CASSPSCGREPVNSGNTIYF	TGTGCCAGCAGCCCCTCCTGTGGCAGGGAACCCGTTAACTCTGGAAACACCATATATTTT
TRBD1	12	TRBV27	once	TRBJ1-1	CASSVRQGEAFF	TGTGCCAGCAGTGTAAGACAGGGTGAAGCTTTCTTT
NA	11	TRBV12-3/TRBV12-4	once	TRBJ1-5	CASSLGEAQHF	TGTGCCAGCAGTTTGGGAGAGGCCCAGCATTTT
NA	14	TRBV7-2	once	TRBJ2-7	CASSLSWAAYEQYF	TGTGCCAGCAGCTTATCGTGGGCCGCCTACGAGCAGTACTTC
NA	17	TRBV2	NA	TRBJ2-7	CASSEAKRGASTYEQYF	TGTGCCAGCAGTGAAGCTAAAAGAGGCGCCAGTACCTACGAGCAGTACTTC
TRBD2	15	TRBV9	NA	TRBJ2-3	CASAEGSGFTDTQYF	TGTGCCAGCGCTGAAGGTAGCGGGTTCACAGATACGCAGTATTTT
NA	11	TRBV20-1	once	TRBJ2-5	CSARDQKTQYF	TGCAGTGCTAGAGATCAGAAGACCCAGTACTTC
TRBD2	16	TRBV28	NA	TRBJ2-7	CASSRTMGLAGGEQYF	TGTGCCAGCAGTCGAACCATGGGACTAGCGGGAGGCGAGCAGTACTTC
NA	15	TRBV5-1	NA	TRBJ1-2	CASSLVAGTNYGYTF	TGCGCCAGCAGCTTGGTAGCAGGGACTAACTATGGCTACACCTTC
TRBD1	16	TRBV5-4	NA	TRBJ2-2	CASSSGQGVITGELFF	TGTGCCAGCAGCTCCGGACAGGGGGTAATCACCGGGGAGCTGTTTTTT
NA	15	TRBV6-4	NA	TRBJ2-3	CASSDSGQEPNTQYF	TGTGCCAGCAGTGACTCGGGGCAGGAGCCTAATACGCAGTATTTT
TRBD2	16	TRBV4-1	many	TRBJ2-7	CASSPSRGAVYGEQYF	TGCGCCAGCAGCCCTTCGCGGGGGGCAGTCTACGGCGAGCAGTACTTC
NA	17	TRBV4-2	few	TRBJ1-5	CASSQDPGSNSNQPQHF	TGTGCCAGCAGCCAAGATCCGGGTTCCAATAGCAATCAGCCCCAGCATTTT
TRBD2	16	TRBV5-1	once	TRBJ2-1	CASSLASGLAYNEQFF	TGCGCCAGCAGCTTGGCCTCGGGACTAGCGTACAATGAGCAGTTCTTC
NA	14	TRBV5-1	NA	TRBJ2-1	CASSFDSAYNEQFF	TGCGCCAGCAGCTTTGACTCGGCATACAATGAGCAGTTCTTC
NA	14	TRBV6-5	NA	TRBJ2-6	CASSSTGPPNVLTF	TGTGCCAGCAGTTCGACAGGACCCCCCAACGTCCTGACTTTC
NA	14	TRBV5-6	once	TRBJ2-7	CASRGSLGLYEQYF	TGTGCCAGCAGAGGATCTCTGGGCCTCTACGAGCAGTACTTC